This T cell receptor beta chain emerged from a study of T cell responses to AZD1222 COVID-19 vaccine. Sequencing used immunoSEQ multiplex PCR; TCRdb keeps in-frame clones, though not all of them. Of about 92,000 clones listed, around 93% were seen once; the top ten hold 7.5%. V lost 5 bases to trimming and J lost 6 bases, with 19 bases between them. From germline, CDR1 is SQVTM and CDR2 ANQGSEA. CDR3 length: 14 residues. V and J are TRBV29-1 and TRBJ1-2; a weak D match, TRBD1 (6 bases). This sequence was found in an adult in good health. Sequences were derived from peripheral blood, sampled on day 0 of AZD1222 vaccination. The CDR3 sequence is CSVSGTQEGDGYTF. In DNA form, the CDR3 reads TGCAGCGTTTCCGGGACGCAGGAGGGGGATGGCTACACCTTC.